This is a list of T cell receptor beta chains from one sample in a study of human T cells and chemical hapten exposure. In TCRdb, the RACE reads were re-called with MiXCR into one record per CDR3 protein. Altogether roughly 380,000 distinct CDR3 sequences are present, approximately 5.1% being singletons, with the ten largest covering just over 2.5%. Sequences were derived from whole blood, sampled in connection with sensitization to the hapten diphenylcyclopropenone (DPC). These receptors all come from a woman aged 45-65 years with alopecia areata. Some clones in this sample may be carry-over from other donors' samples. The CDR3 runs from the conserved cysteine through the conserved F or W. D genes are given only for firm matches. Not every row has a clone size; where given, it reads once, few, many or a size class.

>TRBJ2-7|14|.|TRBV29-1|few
TGCAGCGTTGCGGGGACCACCAGCTCCTACGAGCAGTACTTC
CSVAGTTSSYEQYF
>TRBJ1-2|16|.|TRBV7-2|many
TGTGCCAGCAGCTTAGCGGCGGGCTTAGCTAACTATGGCTACACCTTC
CASSLAAGLANYGYTF
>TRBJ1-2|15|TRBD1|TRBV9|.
TGTGCCAGCAGCGGGGGGGACAGCTCTAACTATGGCTACACCTTC
CASSGGDSSNYGYTF
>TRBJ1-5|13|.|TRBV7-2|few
TGTGCCAGCAGCTTCTACAGAGATCAGCCCCAGCATTTT
CASSFYRDQPQHF
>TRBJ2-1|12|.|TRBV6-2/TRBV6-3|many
TGTGCCAGCAATAAGATTGACAATGAGCAGTTCTTC
CASNKIDNEQFF
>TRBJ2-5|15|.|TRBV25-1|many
TGTGCCAGCAGTGACCCTGGGACAATTAAAGAGACCCAGTACTTC
CASSDPGTIKETQYF
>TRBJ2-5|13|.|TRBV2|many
TGTGCCAGCAGTGGAGGGAGGTCAGAGACCCAGTACTTC
CASSGGRSETQYF
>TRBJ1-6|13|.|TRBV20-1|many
TGCAGTCTTGGGGACTCCGGGGCATTCCCCCTCCACTTT
CSLGDSGAFPLHF
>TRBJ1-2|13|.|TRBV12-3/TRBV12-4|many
TGTGCCAGCAGACCGACAGGATTCTATGGCTACACCTTC
CASRPTGFYGYTF
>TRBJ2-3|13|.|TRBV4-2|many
TGTGCCAGCAAGCTGTGGGATAAAGATACGCAGTATTTT
CASKLWDKDTQYF
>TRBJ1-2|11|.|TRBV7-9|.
TGTGCCAGCAGCTCGGTGGATGGCTACACCTTC
CASSSVDGYTF
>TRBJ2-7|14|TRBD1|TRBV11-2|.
TGTGCCAGCAGCTTCGGGACAGGGGATTTCGAGCAGTACTTC
CASSFGTGDFEQYF
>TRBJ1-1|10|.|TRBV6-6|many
TGTGCCAGCAGTTACACTGAAGCTTTCTTT
CASSYTEAFF
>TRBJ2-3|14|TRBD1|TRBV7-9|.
TGTGCCAGCACGAGGGGGCGAGACACAGATACGCAGTATTTT
CASTRGRDTDTQYF
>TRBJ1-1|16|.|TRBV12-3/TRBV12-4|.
TGTGCCAGCAGTTTAACACGGGGAGGTGCGAACACTGAAGCTTTCTTT
CASSLTRGGANTEAFF
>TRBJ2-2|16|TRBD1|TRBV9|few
TGTGCCAGCAGCGAGGGACAGGGGGCCGACACCGGGGAGCTGTTTTTT
CASSEGQGADTGELFF
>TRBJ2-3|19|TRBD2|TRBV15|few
TGTGCCACCAGCAGCAGATCAGGGACTAGCGGGGGAGCCACAGATACGCAGTATTTT
CATSSRSGTSGGATDTQYF
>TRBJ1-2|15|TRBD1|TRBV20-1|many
TGCAGTGCTAGAGTGGACAGGGGCGCTGGGTATGGCTACACCTTC
CSARVDRGAGYGYTF
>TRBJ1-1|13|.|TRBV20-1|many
TGCAGTGCTAGAGATCAGCAGAACACTGAAGCTTTCTTT
CSARDQQNTEAFF
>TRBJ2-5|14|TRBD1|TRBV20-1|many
TGCAGTGCAAGGACAGGGGTTTCCCAAGAGACCCAGTACTTC
CSARTGVSQETQYF
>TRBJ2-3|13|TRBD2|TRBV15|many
TGTGCCACCAGGACTAGCGGCACAGATACGCAGTATTTT
CATRTSGTDTQYF
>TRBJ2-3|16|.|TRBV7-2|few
TGTGCCAGCAGCTTATTCGGCGGGTTCTCCACAGATACGCAGTATTTT
CASSLFGGFSTDTQYF
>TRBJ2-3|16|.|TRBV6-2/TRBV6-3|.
TGTGCCAGCAGTTACTCGAGGAGGGATAACACAGATACGCAGTATTTT
CASSYSRRDNTDTQYF
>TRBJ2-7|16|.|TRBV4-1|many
TGCGCCAGCAGCCAAGGGACCGGAACAGGGTCCTACGAGCAGTACTTC
CASSQGTGTGSYEQYF
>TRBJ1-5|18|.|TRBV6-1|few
TGTGCCAGCCGGGCCGGGGCGTCAATGTTTTATAGCAATCAGCCCCAGCATTTT
CASRAGASMFYSNQPQHF
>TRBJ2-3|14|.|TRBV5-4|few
TGTGCCAGCAGCTTCGACTATCGCACAGATACGCAGTATTTT
CASSFDYRTDTQYF
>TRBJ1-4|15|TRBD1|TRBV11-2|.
TGTGCCAGCAGTCTCACCGGGACAGCTAATGAAAAACTGTTTTTT
CASSLTGTANEKLFF
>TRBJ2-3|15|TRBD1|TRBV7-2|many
TGTGCCAGCAGCCGGACAGGACTTAGCACAGATACGCAGTATTTT
CASSRTGLSTDTQYF
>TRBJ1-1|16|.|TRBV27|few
TGTGCCAGCAGTTTAGGGCAGGGGATTAGGAACACTGAAGCTTTCTTT
CASSLGQGIRNTEAFF
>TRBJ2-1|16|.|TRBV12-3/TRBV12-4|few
TGTGCCAGCAGTTTAGAGGGACTGCCCAGCCCCAATGAGCAGTTCTTC
CASSLEGLPSPNEQFF
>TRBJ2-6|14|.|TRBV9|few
TGTGCCAGCAGCGTAGGGACCGGGGCCAACGTCCTGACTTTC
CASSVGTGANVLTF
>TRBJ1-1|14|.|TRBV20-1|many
TGCAGTGCTCGGACAAGCCCTCCGAACACTGAAGCTTTCTTT
CSARTSPPNTEAFF
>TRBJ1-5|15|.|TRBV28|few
TGTGCCAGCAGTTTAACAGGGTTGGTTGGGCAGCCCCAGCATTTT
CASSLTGLVGQPQHF
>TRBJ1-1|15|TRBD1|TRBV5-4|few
TGTGCCAGCAGCCCTGGGGTGACAGGGTTCACTGAAGCTTTCTTT
CASSPGVTGFTEAFF
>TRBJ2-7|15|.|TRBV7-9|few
TGTGCCAGCAGCTTAGACCCACTTCGGACGGGGGAGCAGTACTTC
CASSLDPLRTGEQYF
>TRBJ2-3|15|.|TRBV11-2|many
TGTGCCAGCAGCCCTGACGGTACTAGCACAGATACGCAGTATTTT
CASSPDGTSTDTQYF
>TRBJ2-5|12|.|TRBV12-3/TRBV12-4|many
TGTGCCAGCAGTTTGCCGGGAGAGACCCAGTACTTC
CASSLPGETQYF
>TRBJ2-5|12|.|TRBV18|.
TGTGCCAGCTCGGGGTTCCAAGAGACCCAGTACTTC
CASSGFQETQYF
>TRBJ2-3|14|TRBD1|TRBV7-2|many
TGTGCCAGCAGACCGGGACAGCACACAGATACGCAGTATTTT
CASRPGQHTDTQYF